This T cell receptor (beta chain) was retrieved from a study of blood T cell repertoires in COVID-19. Study context: Samples representing acute and convalescent COVID-19 were sourced from the United States, Italy and Spain.

TCRdb's table, derived via immunoSEQ multiplex PCR, lists solely in-frame clones and lacks some. The sample lists roughly 330,000 clones, 83% seen once, with 1% to 1.5% in the top ten. The clonotype was recovered from a woman aged 45-59 years with acute or convalescent COVID-19. Sequenced sample: peripheral blood.

In DNA form, the CDR3 reads TGTGCCACCAGTGATCTAACCGGGACAGGGACGAGAGAGACCCAGTACTTC. It codes for CATSDLTGTGTRETQYF. The chain recombines TRBV24-1 with TRBJ2-5, with 9 bases that match TRBD1. CDR3 length equals 17 residues. V lost 3 bases and J lost 4; bases outside the gene matches: 11. CDR1 is KGHDR and CDR2 is SFDVKD in the germline V gene.